This TCR beta chain comes out of a study of T cells in Graves' hyperthyroidism and ophthalmopathy. Study-wide points: The model forecast ophthalmopathy, anticipating it by a median roughly 6.3 months before onset.

Concerning this clonotype itself: No antigen is known for it.

RNA transcripts served as the template for amplifying TCR beta CDR3 regions. TCR CDR3 regions were first amplified by RT-PCR with HTBI primers. Using its own MiXCR run on the multiplex PCR reads, TCRdb lists one record per CDR3 protein. This sample carries 400,000 or so distinct CDR3 sequences, 11% to 15% of them seen once, and the ten largest clones take around 28%. Patients were excluded for uncontrolled infection, other autoimmune disease, pregnancy or lactation. Based on clinical symptoms, serum thyroxine and TRAb, thyroid ultrasound and orbital computed tomography, diagnoses were reached. Germline assignment: CDR1 SGDLS and CDR2 YYNGEE. This CDR3 region has 15 residues. V shed 4 bases, J shed 6 bases, and the junction held 13 bases outside the gene matches.

The receptor comes from a man in his fifties with Graves' ophthalmopathy. Sequences were obtained from blood. The rearrangement joins TRBV9 to TRBJ2-7, with TRBD2 identical over 7 bases. The CDR3 loop reads CASSSSSGSRGEQYF. CDR3 DNA: TGTGCCAGCAGCTCATCTAGCGGCAGCCGTGGCGAGCAGTACTTC.